This T cell receptor (beta chain) was captured by sequencing in a study of cytotoxic CD8 clonotypes in ibrutinib-treated CLL. On this clone itself: Antigen specificity is unknown.

Per the germline V gene, CDR1 is SGHTA and CDR2 is FQGNSA. Trimming pared 4 bases from V and 1 base from J, leaving 16 bases between. The CDR3 sequence is 16 residues long. The planned depth of sequencing spanned 1 in 200,000 to 1 in 1 million T cells. This table comes from immunoSEQ multiplex PCR, and its TCRdb copy is limited to in-frame clones, with some not included. This table holds approximately 210,000 clones, 72% found once. The study, taken as a whole, reports: There were few public clonotypes, and on treatment they contracted or stayed stable.

The J gene is TRBJ2-5, the V gene TRBV7-2; perhaps TRBD2 as D (6 bases). This clonotype originated in a human donor with chronic lymphocytic leukemia. Sequenced here: PBMCs, sampled after 24 months of ibrutinib treatment. The CDR3 loop is CASSSEVGGPQETQYF. The DNA of the CDR3 is TGTGCCAGCAGCTCGGAGGTGGGAGGACCCCAAGAGACCCAGTACTTC.